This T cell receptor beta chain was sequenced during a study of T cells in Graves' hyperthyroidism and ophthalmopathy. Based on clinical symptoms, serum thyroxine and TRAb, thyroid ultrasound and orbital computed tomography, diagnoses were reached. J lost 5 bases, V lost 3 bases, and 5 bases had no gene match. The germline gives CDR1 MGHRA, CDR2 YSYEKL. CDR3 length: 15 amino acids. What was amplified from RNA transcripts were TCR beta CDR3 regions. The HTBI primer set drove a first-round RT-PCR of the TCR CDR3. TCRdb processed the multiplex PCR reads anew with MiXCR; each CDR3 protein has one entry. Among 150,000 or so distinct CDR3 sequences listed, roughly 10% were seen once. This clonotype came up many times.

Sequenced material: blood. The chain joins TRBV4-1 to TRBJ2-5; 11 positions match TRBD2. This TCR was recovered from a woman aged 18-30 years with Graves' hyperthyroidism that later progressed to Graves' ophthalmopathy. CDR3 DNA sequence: TGCGCCAGCAGCCAGAGACTAGCGGGAACCGAGACCCAGTACTTC. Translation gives CASSQRLAGTETQYF.